This T cell receptor (beta chain) comes out of a study of cytomegalovirus exposure and HLA in healthy donors (dated by TCRdb to about 2017). Broadly, across the study: An earlier analysis of a few hundred of the donors reported 276 Gb of sequence data and 95 million to 130 million unique TCR beta sequences obtained from 150 million to 200 million T cells. Using immunosequencing, the study profiled T cell repertoires from approximately 700 subjects and related those repertoires to cytomegalovirus serostatus. To decide whether each TCR beta V gene segment behaved as functional or pseudogenic, an earlier analysis of 587 of the donors relied on high-throughput TCR beta sequencing. Both class I and class II loci were covered by HLA typing, at four-digit resolution. A later analysis re-analyzed previously published TCR beta repertoires from about 600 donors and added high-resolution HLA genotyping to study TCR occurrence patterns. Among the roughly 390 genotyped donors, around 81% belonged to the genetic ancestry cluster associated with self-reported Caucasian donors. Genome-wide SNP genotypes for about three fifths of the roughly 670 donors were used in a later genetic analysis, which treated that subset as a discovery cohort. The study aimed to test whether signatures of past pathogen exposure could be identified by cataloging public T cell receptors. Rather than using new phenotypic data, the later analysis identified candidate immune exposures from TCR beta sequences and from how often those sequences occurred across donors. An early release that covered several hundred HLA-typed donors contained around 300 gigabases of sequencing data and around 80 million unique TCR sequences. Typing coverage varied by locus: roughly 620-630 donors for A, B, C, DRB1 and DQB1; about 520 for DQA1; approximately 570 for DPA1; around 490 for DPB1. Every discovery cohort repertoire had been produced on one sequencing platform. Donor age, sex, ethnicity and CMV serostatus were collected together with the repertoire data. High-throughput TCR immunosequencing, statistical association of individual TCRs with disease status, and machine learning were combined to predict cytomegalovirus infection status. Five DR-DQ haplotypes were treated as single units for association and clustering because of strong linkage in the cohort. Along with the roughly 700-subject first cohort, a separate validation cohort of over a hundred different subjects was used. Across approximately 400 genotyped donors of the cohort, an average of 235,054 unique TCR beta nucleotide sequences per donor were sequenced, and approximately 17% of those sequences were non-productive.

The cohort consisted of approximately 670 healthy bone marrow donors. Cohort members were all nominally healthy when sampled, although unrecorded immune exposures were likely present. The donor tested CMV seronegative and was one of the 352 seronegative cohort members. Every donor gave a peripheral blood sample, and the peripheral blood mononuclear cells from that sample were used for TCR beta sequencing. The Qiagen DNeasy Blood Extraction Kit was used to extract genomic DNA from the blood cell samples. The receptor library was made with the immunoSEQ multiplex PCR assay. The multiplex PCR relied on a mix of 60 forward primers for TCR Vbeta segments and 13 reverse primers for TCR Jbeta segments. A multiplex PCR assay on genomic DNA amplified the CDR3 region of rearranged TCR beta genes. The amplified TCR beta libraries were sequenced on the Illumina HiSeq System as 87-base-pair reads. The paper's processing steps were these. In a later analysis, roughly 80 million unique TCR beta chains were counted across the approximately 640 repertoires, and around 10 million of these chains were shared by at least two donors. To remove PCR and sequencing errors, raw reads were error-corrected and collapsed into unique sequences using a nearest-neighbor algorithm that merged closely related sequences. CDR3 sequences were aligned to IMGT reference sequences to assign V, D and J gene segments. For a sequence to be retained, at least a six-nucleotide match to both a V gene segment and a J gene segment was required. A rearrangement counted as productive if the CDR3 had no stop codons and remained in frame with V and J, and every other rearrangement counted as non-productive. CDR3 was defined according to IMGT convention as the region running from the second conserved V-encoded cysteine to the conserved J-encoded phenylalanine. The earlier analysis of fewer than 750 of the donors excluded sequences that lacked an unambiguous match to a single V gene segment. An earlier analysis of roughly 590 of the donors called V segments functional above 56.7% productive rearrangements and segregating when the between-donor standard deviation exceeded 5%. A statistical classification framework was developed to diagnose cytomegalovirus status using the catalog of TCR beta chain sequences. In a later analysis, V and J genes were assigned by comparing TCR nucleotide sequences against IMGT/GENE-DB human TR gene sequences. The TCRdist pipeline was used in a later analysis to assign CDR3 sequences and most-parsimonious VDJ recombination scenarios. In a later analysis, every TCR beta chain was defined by the combination of its CDR3 amino acid sequence and its V-gene family, and reads without a unique V-gene family were dropped. In a later analysis, approximately 640 highly shared, low-generation-probability nucleotide sequences were removed to address suspected cross-contamination and a sequencing artifact. In a later analysis, a clonal expansion index was calculated for each public chain from normalized within-repertoire ranks of inferred template counts. In a later analysis, generation probabilities were computed with a VDJ recombination model fitted to out-of-frame rearrangements, and the resulting probabilities were checked against IGoR. In a later analysis, hypergeometric tests were used to score TCR-TCR, TCR-HLA and TCR-CMV co-occurrence, with a repertoire-size bias correction applied to TCR pairs. To estimate false discovery rates, a later analysis permuted the HLA or CMV assignments 20 times. In a later analysis, co-occurring TCRs were grouped using DBSCAN, with TCRdist sequence similarity added in when clustering inside HLA-allele-positive subsets. Co-occurrence clustering excluded repertoires with fewer than 30,000 or more than 120,000 public chains, plus five with anomalous nucleotide sharing. The clones in this table, taken by TCRdb from immuneACCESS, are in-frame only. Not every clone is retained; where verified, under half of the shortfall comes from an unresolved V gene, and the cause of the rest is unknown. V, J and clone size were drawn from that table, and D and trimming were deduced from the DNA. A total of 130,000 or so clones appear in this sample, around 77% of them only once. The ten largest make up approximately 0.9% of the sample.

Study-wide conclusions, independent of this receptor: A further reported finding was that TCR beta sequences accurately predicted the HLA-A and HLA-B alleles for most subjects in the first cohort. When HLA alleles, especially DR and DQ, strongly co-occurred, attributing TCR associations to individual alleles was difficult. A total of roughly 160 TCR beta chains were listed by the study as associated with cytomegalovirus. A few of the identified cytomegalovirus-associated TCR beta chains were confirmed in vitro to be specific for cytomegalovirus antigens. Broadly in line with IMGT annotations, most TCR beta V segments showed up in productive rearrangements about 87% or about 30% of the time in an earlier analysis of several hundred of the donors. Correlated functional status among segregating V segments might be attributable to linkage disequilibrium, but an unknown experimental factor could not be ruled out. HLA typing was unavailable for some donors at each locus, so association tests used only the typed subset. Only TCR beta chains were sequenced in this cohort, and the absence of alpha or paired-chain data limited detectable features. The classifier was reported to diagnose cytomegalovirus status with high specificity and sensitivity in both the original and validation cohorts. Across donors, most TCR sequences were observed very rarely, whereas some public TCRs were present in many individuals. In a later analysis, about 17,000 TCR beta sequences were associated with specific HLA alleles at a false discovery rate of 0.05. Some IMGT-functional V segments, including TRBV6-2 and TRBV6-3, could not be distinguished by the 87-base-pair reads and were therefore excluded. According to a later analysis, parvovirus B19, influenza, CMV and Epstein-Barr virus appeared linked to several top co-occurrence clusters. CMV serostatus was the only immune exposure information available for the cohort. Sequencing depth was assumed to be roughly uniform across donors in the presence/absence analyses, though that assumption may not hold. Most CMV-associated TCR beta chains appeared to be HLA-restricted in a later analysis, and the HLA associations seemed to be driven largely by CMV exposure. In a later analysis, HLA-associated TCR beta chains showed more clonal expansion and lower generation probabilities than non-associated chains that were equally common. A cluster of highly shared sequence variants was judged likely to be a technical artifact of the sequencing pipeline. Compared with the approximately 670-donor mean, donors in an Asian-associated ancestry cluster had fewer N-insertions in productive TCRs, according to a later genetic analysis. According to a later analysis, TCR association rates differed among HLA loci, with DRB1 alleles showing the most associated TCRs and HLA-C alleles showing the fewest. An association between a missense DCLRE1C variant and V-gene and J-gene trimming of TCR beta chains was found in a later genetic analysis and replicated in an independent cohort. It was suggested by the authors that the approach could potentially be generalized to other disease states and immunological phenotypes. Fewer than 20 rarely observed V segments, including chromosome 9 orphons, were excluded from the earlier analysis of a few hundred of the donors because counts were too low.

A remark on this clone: Its antigen remains unidentified. There are no base qualities to consult, and no much larger clone falls within one base.

V drops 0 bases and J drops 0 bases, leaving 16 bases in between. From the cysteine up to the phenylalanine, the CDR3 has a length of 19 residues. Only the CDR3 DNA stays, 57 bases, in frame from base 1. For CDR1 and CDR2, the germline V gene lists SGHRS and YFSETQ. The receptor was derived from a woman aged 60-70 years in good health and CMV-seronegative. In this chain, TRBV5-1 is recombined with TRBJ1-6; 5 matching bases give a weak D call of TRBD1. The sequenced sample was PBMCs. The DNA sequence reads TGCGCCAGCAGCTTGGATACAGGAGGGCGACGCTCCTATAATTCACCCCTCCACTTT. Translation gives CASSLDTGGRRSYNSPLHF. Reference TRBV5-1 and TRBJ1-6 proteins supply the regions before and after the CDR3; the full variable domain is: KAGVTQTPRYLIKTRGQQVTLSCSPISGHRSVSWYQQTPGQGLQFLFEYFSETQRNKGNFPGRFSGRQFSNSRSEMNVSTLELGDSALYLCASSLDTGGRRSYNSPLHFGNGTRLTVT.